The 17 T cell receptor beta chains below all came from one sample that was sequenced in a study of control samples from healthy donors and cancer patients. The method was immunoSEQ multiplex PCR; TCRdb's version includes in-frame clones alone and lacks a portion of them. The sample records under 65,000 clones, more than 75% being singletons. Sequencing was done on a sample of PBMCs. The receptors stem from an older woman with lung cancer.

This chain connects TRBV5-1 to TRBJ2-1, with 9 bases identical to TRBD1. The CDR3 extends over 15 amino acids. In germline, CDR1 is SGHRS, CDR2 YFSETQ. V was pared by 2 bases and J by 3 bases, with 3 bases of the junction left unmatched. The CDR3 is CASSFSGQGYNEQFF. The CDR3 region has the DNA TGCGCCAGCAGCTTTTCGGGACAGGGCTACAATGAGCAGTTCTTC.

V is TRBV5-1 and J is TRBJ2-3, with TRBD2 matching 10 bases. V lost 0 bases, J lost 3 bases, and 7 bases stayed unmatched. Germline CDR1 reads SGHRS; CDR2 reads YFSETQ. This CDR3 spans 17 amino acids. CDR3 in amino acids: CASSLVGSGGPTDTQYF. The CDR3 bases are TGCGCCAGCAGCTTGGTGGGTAGCGGGGGGCCAACAGATACGCAGTATTTT. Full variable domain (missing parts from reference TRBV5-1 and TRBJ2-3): KAGVTQTPRYLIKTRGQQVTLSCSPISGHRSVSWYQQTPGQGLQFLFEYFSETQRNKGNFPGRFSGRQFSNSRSEMNVSTLELGDSALYLCASSLVGSGGPTDTQYFGPGTRLTVL.

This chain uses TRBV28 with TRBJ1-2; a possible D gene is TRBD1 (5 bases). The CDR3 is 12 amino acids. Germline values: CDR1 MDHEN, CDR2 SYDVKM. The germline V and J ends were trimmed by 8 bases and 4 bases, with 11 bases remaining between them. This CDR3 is CASVDSRYGYTF. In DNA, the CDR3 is TGTGCCAGCGTCGACAGCCGCTATGGCTACACCTTC.

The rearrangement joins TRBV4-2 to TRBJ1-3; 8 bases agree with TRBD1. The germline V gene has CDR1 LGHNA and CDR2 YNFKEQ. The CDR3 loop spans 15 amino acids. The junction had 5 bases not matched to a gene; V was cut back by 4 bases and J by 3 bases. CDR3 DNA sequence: TGTGCCAGCAGCCGGGACAGGTTTGGTGGAAACACCATATATTTT. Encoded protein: CASSRDRFGGNTIYF.

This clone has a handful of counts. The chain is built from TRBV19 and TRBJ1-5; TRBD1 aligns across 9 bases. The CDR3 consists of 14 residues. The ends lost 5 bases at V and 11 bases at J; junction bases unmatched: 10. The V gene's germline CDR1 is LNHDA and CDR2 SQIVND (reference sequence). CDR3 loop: CASSLGQGSGTQHF. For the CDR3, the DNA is TGTGCCAGTAGTCTCGGACAGGGGTCCGGGACCCAGCATTTT.

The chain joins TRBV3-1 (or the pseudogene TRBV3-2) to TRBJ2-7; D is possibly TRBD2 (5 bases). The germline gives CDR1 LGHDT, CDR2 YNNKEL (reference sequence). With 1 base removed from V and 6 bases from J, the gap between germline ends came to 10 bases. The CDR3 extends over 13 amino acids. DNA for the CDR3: TGTGCCAGCAGCCAAGTTGAAGGGAGCGAGCAGTACTTC. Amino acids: CASSQVEGSEQYF.

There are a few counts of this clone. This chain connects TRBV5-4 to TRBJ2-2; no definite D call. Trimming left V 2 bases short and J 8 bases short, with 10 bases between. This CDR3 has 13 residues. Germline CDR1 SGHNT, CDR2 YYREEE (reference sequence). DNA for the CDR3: TGTGCCAGCAGCTTTGGTGGCAGGGGGGAGCTGTTTTTT. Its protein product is CASSFGGRGELFF.

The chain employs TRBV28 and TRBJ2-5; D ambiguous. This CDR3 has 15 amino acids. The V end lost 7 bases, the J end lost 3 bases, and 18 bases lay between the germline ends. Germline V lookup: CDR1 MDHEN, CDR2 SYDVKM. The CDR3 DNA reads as TGTGCCAGCACCGAAGCCCAGAGGCGGAAAGAGACCCAGTACTTC. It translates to CASTEAQRRKETQYF. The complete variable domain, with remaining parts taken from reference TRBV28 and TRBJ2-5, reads DVKVTQSSRYLVKRTGEKVFLECVQDMDHENMFWYRQDPGLGLRLIYFSYDVKMKEKGDIPEGYSVSREKKERFSLILESASTNQTSMYLCASTEAQRRKETQYFGPGTRLLVL.

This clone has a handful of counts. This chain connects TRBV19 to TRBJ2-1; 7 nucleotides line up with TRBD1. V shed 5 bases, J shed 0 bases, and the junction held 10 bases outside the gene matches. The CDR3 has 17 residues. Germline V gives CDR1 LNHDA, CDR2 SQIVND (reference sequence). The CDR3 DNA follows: TGTGCCAGTAGTCGAACGACAGGGAAGCGCTCCTACAATGAGCAGTTCTTC. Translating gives CASSRTTGKRSYNEQFF.

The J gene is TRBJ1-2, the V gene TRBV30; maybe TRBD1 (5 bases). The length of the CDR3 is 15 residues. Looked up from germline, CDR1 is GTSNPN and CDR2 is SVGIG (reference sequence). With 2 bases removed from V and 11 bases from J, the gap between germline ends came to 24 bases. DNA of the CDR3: TGTGCCTGGAGTCCCGGGGGAACAGGACTATACCGATACACCTTC. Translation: CAWSPGGTGLYRYTF.

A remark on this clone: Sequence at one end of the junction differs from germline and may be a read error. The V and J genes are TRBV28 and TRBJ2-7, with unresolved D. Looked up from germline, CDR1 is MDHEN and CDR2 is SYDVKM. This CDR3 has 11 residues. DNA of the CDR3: TGTGCCAGCAGTCGGACGGTGGATCCATCCTTC. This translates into CASSRTVDPSF.

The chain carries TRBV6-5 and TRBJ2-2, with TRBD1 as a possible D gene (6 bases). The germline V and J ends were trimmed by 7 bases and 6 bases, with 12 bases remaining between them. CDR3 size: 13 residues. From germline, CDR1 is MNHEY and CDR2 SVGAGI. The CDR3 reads CASITGIAGELFF. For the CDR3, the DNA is TGTGCCAGCATTACAGGGATCGCCGGGGAGCTGTTTTTT.

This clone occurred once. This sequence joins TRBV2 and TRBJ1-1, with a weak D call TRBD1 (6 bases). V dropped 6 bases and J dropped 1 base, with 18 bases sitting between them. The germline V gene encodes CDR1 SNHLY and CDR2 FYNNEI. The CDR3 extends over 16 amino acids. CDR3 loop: CASSRLGGAGNTEAFF. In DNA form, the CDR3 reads TGTGCCAGCAGCCGGTTGGGGGGGGCTGGGAACACTGAAGCTTTCTTT.

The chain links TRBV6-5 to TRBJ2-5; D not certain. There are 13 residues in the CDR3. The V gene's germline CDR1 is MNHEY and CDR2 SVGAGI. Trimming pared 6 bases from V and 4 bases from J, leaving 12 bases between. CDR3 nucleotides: TGTGCCAGCAGCAACTTGGGTCGAGAGACCCAGTACTTC. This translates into CASSNLGRETQYF.

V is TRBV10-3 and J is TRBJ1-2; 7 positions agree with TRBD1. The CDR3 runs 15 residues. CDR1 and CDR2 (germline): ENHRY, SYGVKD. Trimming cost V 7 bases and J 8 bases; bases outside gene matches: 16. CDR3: CAITAEMTGSNGYTF. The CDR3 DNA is TGTGCCATCACGGCCGAGATGACAGGGAGTAACGGCTACACCTTC.

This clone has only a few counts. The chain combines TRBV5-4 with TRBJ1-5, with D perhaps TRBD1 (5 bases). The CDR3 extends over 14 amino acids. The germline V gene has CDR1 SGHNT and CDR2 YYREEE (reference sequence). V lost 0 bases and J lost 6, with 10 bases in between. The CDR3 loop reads CASSLDRTPQPQHF. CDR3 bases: TGTGCCAGCAGCTTGGACAGGACCCCTCAGCCCCAGCATTTT. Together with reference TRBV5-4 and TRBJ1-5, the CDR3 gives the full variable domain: ETGVTQSPTHLIKTRGQQVTLRCSSQSGHNTVSWYQQALGQGPQFIFQYYREEENGRGNFPPRFSGLQFPNYSSELNVNALELDDSALYLCASSLDRTPQPQHFGDGTRLSIL.

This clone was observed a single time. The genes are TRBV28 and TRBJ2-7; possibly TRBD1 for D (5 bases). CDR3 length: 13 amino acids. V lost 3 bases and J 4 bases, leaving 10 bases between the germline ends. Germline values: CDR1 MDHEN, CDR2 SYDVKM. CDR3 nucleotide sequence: TGTGCCAGCAGTTTGCCTGACAGTTACGAGCAGTACTTC. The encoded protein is CASSLPDSYEQYF.